These T cell receptor beta chains were read from a single sample in a study of graft-versus-host responses after intestinal transplantation. The data were produced by immunoSEQ multiplex PCR, yet TCRdb's version contains in-frame clones alone and is incomplete. The table lists 90,000 to 150,000 clones, about 95% of them singletons. These receptors lack a known antigen. The sequenced sample was unstimulated CD8+ T cells sorted from spleen or lymph node cells, obtained before intestinal transplant. The receptors derive from a human donor who received an intestinal transplant. CDR3s leave out the opening cysteine and the closing phenylalanine or tryptophan. Fields, in order: D gene, J gene, V gene, CDR3 protein. D genes are given only for firm matches.

>-|TRBJ1-1|TRBV5-4
ASSASGAGTEAF
>TRBD2|TRBJ2-2|TRBV9
ASSPGLADPNTGELF
>TRBD2|TRBJ2-1|TRBV6-9
ASSYRLAGAYLSYNEQF
>-|TRBJ2-7|TRBV28
ASSPGDPYEQY
>TRBD2|TRBJ2-2|TRBV27
ASSLTPVGSGTGELF
>TRBD2|TRBJ2-5|TRBV27
ASSPPGRGKETQY
>-|TRBJ2-5|TRBV5-1
ASSLGRNQETQY
>TRBD2|TRBJ2-3|TRBV5-1
ASSLSSGSRSDTQY
>TRBD1|TRBJ1-2|TRBV10-3
AITHDRGAGYT
>-|TRBJ1-2|TRBV27
ASSLSTQGGLYGYT
>TRBD2|TRBJ2-7|TRBV28
ASSLSSSGRAYEQY
>-|TRBJ1-4|TRBV6-5
ASISPTGLNEKLF
>-|TRBJ2-1|TRBV28
ASSPGWAEGYNEQF
>TRBD2|TRBJ2-1|TRBV11-2
ASSGWTSAKWDEQF
>TRBD2|TRBJ2-5|TRBV14
ASSPPWAGGQTQY
>TRBD1|TRBJ2-3|TRBV28
ASSLTGVVDTQY
>-|TRBJ1-1|TRBV7-9
ASSREVGTEAF
>-|TRBJ2-7|TRBV27
ASSLSSQGLPYEQY
>TRBD1|TRBJ2-7|TRBV30
ACDRGSSYEQY
>-|TRBJ1-6|TRBV2
ASSEGAGNSPLH
>-|TRBJ2-5|TRBV6-5
ASSYSEGQETQY
>-|TRBJ1-1|TRBV10-1
ASSKTVNTEAF
>-|TRBJ1-2|TRBV4-1
ASSPQGWDPNYGYT
>-|TRBJ1-4|TRBV27
ASSPVVRDEKLF
>-|TRBJ1-4|TRBV20-1
SARGIEKLF
>-|TRBJ2-5|TRBV9
ASSEGIFEETQY